This T cell receptor beta chain is drawn from a study of shared clonotypes between healthy human individuals. About this clone: Other DNA sequences in the same sample also yield this CDR3.

Both subsets, CD45RA+ naive and CD45RA-negative memory, were split from the CD4+ cells. Samples underwent the assay at deep level. Using immunoSEQ multiplex PCR, the repertoire was profiled, and TCRdb retains in-frame clones only, with some absent. The data contain a few million clones, roughly 92% of them singletons. The CDR3 sequence is 15 residues long. V gave up 0 bases and J gave up 1 base, with 9 bases separating them. Per germline, CDR1 SGHRS and CDR2 YFSETQ. The sequence derives from a man younger than 35 in good health. Material for sequencing was naive CD4+ T cells sorted from blood. Specified subset: CD45RA+ positively selected. J is TRBJ2-3 and V is TRBV5-1; D gene unclear. CDR3 nucleotide sequence: TGCGCCAGCAGCTTGGCCGTGGCTGGCACAGATACGCAGTATTTT. Translating gives CASSLAVAGTDTQYF.